The 13 T cell receptor beta chains listed next were all sequenced from one sample in a study of blood T cell repertoires in COVID-19. Profiled with immunoSEQ multiplex PCR; TCRdb holds only in-frame clones, not every one. The sample lists a few hundred thousand clones; roughly 85% were seen once. The sequencing input was peripheral blood. The receptors here all came from a woman aged 18-35 years with acute or convalescent COVID-19.

This clone has a count of ten or more. The chain has TRBV4-2 and TRBJ2-3; 9 positions agree with TRBD2. J lost 3 bases, V lost 1 base, and 2 bases had no gene match. The CDR3 spans 15 residues. The V gene's germline CDR1 is LGHNA and CDR2 YNFKEQ. CDR3 sequence (DNA): TGTGCCAGCAGCCAAGTCGCGGGAGGGACAGATACGCAGTATTTT. It is translated as CASSQVAGGTDTQYF.

This chain uses TRBV30 with TRBJ2-5, with TRBD2 as a possible D gene (5 bases). The CDR3 loop spans 16 amino acids. Germline V CDR1 and CDR2: GTSNPN, SVGIG (reference sequence). The V end was cut by 1 base, the J end by 5 bases, with 20 bases between. CDR3 loop: CAWSEIRKAKRETQYF. The CDR3 DNA reads TGTGCCTGGAGTGAAATCCGGAAGGCCAAGCGGGAGACCCAGTACTTC.

V and J are TRBV7-9 and TRBJ1-2; D gene ambiguous. V lost 5 bases and J 4 bases, leaving 11 bases between the germline ends. This CDR3 has 13 amino acids. The V gene's germline CDR1 is SEHNR and CDR2 FQNEAQ (reference sequence). CDR3 region: CASSLSAIYGYTF. Written as DNA, the CDR3 is TGTGCCAGCAGCCTCAGCGCGATCTATGGCTACACCTTC.

V usage is TRBV28 and J usage is TRBJ2-7; TRBD2 is a possible D gene (6 bases). Trimming cost V 3 bases and J 0 bases, with 15 bases left between them. Germline lookup yields CDR1 MDHEN and CDR2 SYDVKM. The CDR3 is made up of 16 amino acids. DNA of the CDR3: TGTGCCAGCAGTTTTCGATTAGCGGTCTCCTCCTACGAGCAGTACTTC. It translates to CASSFRLAVSSYEQYF.

The V gene is TRBV7-6, the J gene TRBJ2-1; 7 nucleotides line up with TRBD2. The CDR3 runs 17 residues. In germline, CDR1 is SGHVS, CDR2 FNYEAQ. After removal of 0 bases from V and 0 bases from J, the junction contained 5 bases not matched to a gene. This chain's CDR3 is CASSLAEREDSYNEQFF. For the CDR3, the DNA is TGTGCCAGCAGCTTAGCTGAGCGGGAAGACTCCTACAATGAGCAGTTCTTC.

The CDR3 region has the DNA TGCGCCAGCAGTGAGCCGAAGACAGTCCTGAGGTATGGCTACACCTTC. Translated, it gives CASSEPKTVLRYGYTF. The chain carries TRBV10-1 and TRBJ1-2, with a weak D call TRBD1 (5 bases). The CDR3 consists of 16 residues. Germline V gene sequence: CDR1 WNHNN, CDR2 SYGVQD (reference sequence). V was pared by 2 bases and J by 5 bases, with 18 bases between.

The rearrangement uses TRBV30 and TRBJ2-1, with D maybe TRBD2 (6 bases). The CDR3 runs to 12 residues. Per germline, CDR1 GTSNPN and CDR2 SVGIG (reference sequence). V shed 5 bases and J shed 9 bases, with 14 bases lying between them. The DNA of the CDR3 is TGTGCCTGGGCTGTTCTGGGGGGTGAGCAGTTCTTC. Translating gives CAWAVLGGEQFF.

The chain has TRBV28 and TRBJ2-1, with 11 bases identical to TRBD2. Trimming at V came to 4 bases and at J to 8 bases, leaving 16 bases not matched to a gene. The length of the CDR3 is 18 residues. Germline V gene lookup returns CDR1 MDHEN and CDR2 SYDVKM. Written as DNA, the CDR3 is TGTGCCAGCAGTTCCCCGGGGGCTAGCGGGAGGCGTTTGGATGAGCAGTTCTTC. It is translated as CASSSPGASGRRLDEQFF.

The genes are TRBV10-1 and TRBJ2-7; D is uncertain. The V end lost 0 bases, the J end lost 3 bases, and 9 bases lay between the germline ends. CDR1 is WNHNN, CDR2 SYGVQD, per germline (reference sequence). The CDR3 loop spans 14 amino acids. CDR3 sequence reads: CASSESGTRYEQYF. The CDR3, as DNA: TGCGCCAGCAGTGAGTCTGGCACCCGCTACGAGCAGTACTTC.

V usage is TRBV6-2 or TRBV6-3 and J usage is TRBJ1-5; 9 bases are a match to TRBD1. CDR1 and CDR2 from the germline V gene are MNHEY and SVGEGT. The CDR3 sequence is 15 residues long. V shed 5 bases, J shed 5 bases, and the junction held 7 bases outside the gene matches. The CDR3 DNA is TGTGCCAGCAGTCGCCACAGGGGGCCGGATCAGCCCCAGCATTTT. This translates into CASSRHRGPDQPQHF.

This clone was recorded only once. The rearrangement uses TRBV27 and TRBJ1-4; 7 bases agree with TRBD1. V was clipped by 5 bases and J by 8 bases; unmatched bases: 11. The CDR3 spans 15 residues. The germline CDR1 and CDR2 sequences are MNHEY and SMNVEV (reference sequence). The CDR3 protein is CASSARQGRGEKLFF. The CDR3 DNA follows: TGTGCCAGCAGTGCCCGACAGGGTCGGGGGGAAAAACTGTTTTTT.

This chain links TRBV28 with TRBJ2-1, with 7 bases identical to TRBD1. Germline V lookup: CDR1 MDHEN, CDR2 SYDVKM. This CDR3 is built from 16 residues. Unmatched junction bases numbered 15, after V lost 5 bases and J lost 8 bases. CDR3 coding DNA: TGTGCCAGCAGTCCCGGTGGCAGGGGGACCGGCGATGAGCAGTTCTTC. Protein sequence: CASSPGGRGTGDEQFF.

V gene TRBV2 combines with J gene TRBJ2-7, with D unresolved. This CDR3 region has 13 residues. Looked up from germline, CDR1 is SNHLY and CDR2 is FYNNEI. The V gene lost 6 bases and the J gene lost 1 base, with 10 bases spanning the gap. This CDR3 is CASSGGGSYEQYF. The CDR3 DNA reads as TGTGCCAGCAGCGGCGGTGGGTCCTACGAGCAGTACTTC. Complete variable domain (other parts from reference TRBV2 and TRBJ2-7): EPEVTQTPSHQVTQMGQEVILRCVPISNHLYFYWYRQILGQKVEFLVSFYNNEISEKSEIFDDQFSVERPDGSNFTLKIRSTKLEDSAMYFCASSGGGSYEQYFGPGTRLTVT.